What follows are 12 T cell receptor beta chains derived from one specimen sequenced in a study of shared clonotypes between healthy human individuals. Data came from immunoSEQ multiplex PCR; TCRdb stores just in-frame clones and leaves some out. The sample has about 2.5 million clones; under 95% are singletons. The sample was naive CD4+ T cells from PBMCs. The subset was: CD45RA+ positively selected. These receptors all stem from a man between 18 and 35 years old in good health. Some clones in this sample may be carry-over from other donors' samples.

The V gene is TRBV6-1, the J gene TRBJ2-7, with 9 positions matching TRBD1. The CDR3 extends over 14 amino acids. V lost 8 bases, J lost 6 bases, and 11 bases stayed unmatched. Germline V gene sequence: CDR1 MNHNS, CDR2 SASEGT. The CDR3 protein is CASGGGQGIGEQYF. The CDR3 region has the DNA TGTGCCAGCGGGGGGGGACAGGGTATTGGCGAGCAGTACTTC.

The chain links TRBV5-1 to TRBJ2-5, with D possibly TRBD1 on 5 matching bases. Germline V gene data show CDR1 as SGHRS and CDR2 as YFSETQ. The length of the CDR3 is 15 residues. The V end was cut by 0 bases, the J end by 0 bases, with 9 bases between. The CDR3 DNA is TGCGCCAGCAGCTTGGCGGACACGAACCAAGAGACCCAGTACTTC. Amino acids: CASSLADTNQETQYF.

V and J are TRBV28 and TRBJ2-7; TRBD1 aligns across 8 bases. Trimming took 7 bases from V and 0 from J; bases not matched to a gene: 17. This CDR3 comprises 18 residues. Germline V gene sequence: CDR1 MDHEN, CDR2 SYDVKM. The CDR3, as DNA: TGTGCCAGCACTCCAGGGGGCCAGCTAACCCCCCACTCCTACGAGCAGTACTTC. This encodes CASTPGGQLTPHSYEQYF.

This clone was found once. The CDR3, as DNA: TGTGCCAGCAGGGACAGGGGTCCGCAAGAGACCCAGTACTTC. This encodes CASRDRGPQETQYF. V and J are TRBV6-1 and TRBJ2-5; 9 bases match TRBD1. This CDR3 comprises 14 residues. Germline V gene data show CDR1 as MNHNS and CDR2 as SASEGT. V lost 6 bases to trimming and J lost 2 bases; unmatched junction nucleotides: 4.

This chain connects TRBV5-1 to TRBJ2-1, with D maybe TRBD2 (6 bases). The CDR3 contains 15 residues. V lost 1 base to trimming and J lost 5 bases, with 13 bases between them. Germline V gives CDR1 SGHRS, CDR2 YFSETQ. The DNA of the CDR3 is TGCGCCAGCAGCTTGCTAGCGCCCCCCGACAATGAGCAGTTCTTC. Amino acids: CASSLLAPPDNEQFF.

The chain employs TRBV6-1 and TRBJ1-3; TRBD1 aligns across 8 bases. J gave up 4 bases and V 4 bases, and 3 bases lay outside the gene matches. Germline V gene lookup returns CDR1 MNHNS and CDR2 SASEGT. The CDR3 is 14 residues long. The CDR3 DNA is TGTGCCAGCAGTGGGACAGGGTTGGGAAACACCATATATTTT. It encodes CASSGTGLGNTIYF.

The CDR3 region is CASSGRTSGKYNEQFF. The CDR3 DNA reads as TGTGCCAGCAGTGGAAGGACTAGCGGGAAATACAATGAGCAGTTCTTC. This sequence joins TRBV6-1 and TRBJ2-1, with 12 nucleotides matching TRBD2. Germline CDR1 reads MNHNS; CDR2 reads SASEGT. V shed 4 bases and J 4 bases; nucleotides not matched to a gene: 5. The CDR3 extends over 16 amino acids.

This clone occurred a few times. The J gene is TRBJ2-5, the V gene TRBV15, with 8 bases identical to TRBD2. V gave up 2 bases and J gave up 3 bases; unmatched junction bases: 2. CDR1 is LNHNV and CDR2 is YYDKDF in the germline V gene (reference sequence). This CDR3 comprises 14 residues. The CDR3 sequence is CATSRLAGEETQYF. In DNA, the CDR3 is TGTGCCACCAGCAGACTAGCGGGTGAAGAGACCCAGTACTTC.

This chain uses TRBV10-3 with TRBJ1-6, with 7 bases fitting TRBD1. V lost 7 bases and J lost 2; bases outside the gene matches: 8. From germline, CDR1 is ENHRY and CDR2 SYGVKD. The CDR3 runs 16 residues. The CDR3 region is CAITDRVGPYNSPLHF. In nucleotides, the CDR3 is TGTGCCATCACAGACAGGGTCGGCCCCTATAATTCACCCCTCCACTTT.

V is TRBV10-3 and J is TRBJ2-2; D is uncertain. This CDR3 region has 11 residues. Germline values: CDR1 ENHRY, CDR2 SYGVKD. Trimming shortened V by 10 bases and J by 2 bases, and 5 bases separated the two germline ends. In DNA form, the CDR3 reads TGTGCCACCAGCAACACCGGGGAGCTGTTTTTT. Translated, it gives CATSNTGELFF.

This chain joins TRBV19 and TRBJ2-5; D perhaps matches TRBD2 (5 bases). In germline, CDR1 is LNHDA, CDR2 SQIVND (reference sequence). Trimming removed 1 base from V and 5 bases from J, with 11 bases in between. There are 14 residues in the CDR3. The CDR3 DNA sequence: TGTGCCAGTAGTATAGGAACTAGAGGGGAGACCCAGTACTTC. This encodes CASSIGTRGETQYF.

J is TRBJ2-7 and V is TRBV6-6; a possible D gene is TRBD2 (6 bases). Looked up from germline, CDR1 is MNHNY and CDR2 is SVGAGI (reference sequence). The germline V and J ends were trimmed by 7 bases and 3 bases, with 13 bases remaining between them. The CDR3 has 13 residues. In DNA, the CDR3 is TGTGCCAGCACCAAGGAGGGGTTCTACGAGCAGTACTTC. It codes for CASTKEGFYEQYF.